This TCR beta chain was recorded in a study of T cell responses to AZD1222 COVID-19 vaccine (dated by TCRdb to about 2021). For the study in its entirety: Because spike-specific TCR depth and breadth did not differ between the two schedules, AZD1222 recipients who got a second dose at roughly 4 weeks were pooled with those who got a second dose at roughly 12 weeks. TCR sequencing was performed for 233 trial participants, of whom about 200 were given two doses of AZD1222 and around 25 were given two doses of MenACWY control vaccine. Enrollment into the trials was organized by age into subgroups of 18-55, 56-69 and 70-plus years, and those subgroups contained roughly 150, 30 and 60 TCR-sequenced participants, respectively.

On the study overall, not on this receptor specifically: Conclusions about previously exposed vaccinees are limited because only six or seven AZD1222 recipients were SARS-CoV-2 seropositive at baseline. CD4 TCRs associated with the vaccine covered the entire spike protein, and the dominant responses were in regions 160-218 and 743-854. Participants were mostly white British, with more females than males. The authors suggested clonal diversity may have been underestimated. After two AZD1222 doses, both the breadth and the depth of spike-specific TCRs were significantly higher than at day 0 and than in MenACWY recipients. Because no samples from the day 14 peak response were available, repertoires could be characterized only after the peak T cell response. Reportedly, close to half of the unique spike-specific TCRs recognized epitopes lying outside the regions that are mutated in the B.1.351 and B.1.1.7 variants. In the small 56-69-year group, the increase in depth fell short of significance, most likely because of low power.

Of note for this clone: Its binding antigen is unknown. Base quality data are lacking; no much larger clone is found one base away.

The CDR3 regions of human TCRbeta chains were subjected to immunosequencing. Turning to the authors' computational methods: TCRs in the repertoires were compared against a reference library of SARS-CoV-2-specific TCRs that had been generated with the MIRA antigen-specificity platform. Breadth was defined as the fraction of unique TCRs that were SARS-CoV-2-associated, and depth was defined as the fraction of total T cells that were SARS-CoV-2-associated. Using the MIRA data, every spike-specific TCR was mapped to the spike region that the TCR reacted to and assigned to either a CD4 or a CD8 class. Log10-transformed breadth and depth values were compared by one-way ANOVA with Sidak's multiple comparisons tests. The source is immuneACCESS, and TCRdb retained only in-frame sequences with V and J called. Part of the clones is not carried over; for the studies checked, unresolved V genes explain less than half of this, and the remainder is unexplained. That table is the source of V, J and clone size, and D and trimming were worked out from the DNA. This sample gives about 100,000 clones in total; roughly 90% of them show up just once. Approximately 17% of the sample is in the top ten clones.

V loses 1 base of germline sequence and J loses 1 base, and the interval between the two ends is 10 bases. Reading the germline V gene (reference sequence) gives CDR1 LNHDA and CDR2 SQIVND. Its CDR3 holds 15 amino acids, cysteine through phenylalanine. Only CDR3 DNA is held: 45 bases, read in frame from base 1. The intended sense of this specimen's time point label: baseline before first vaccination. Samples from vaccinated people were obtained from the UK trials COV001 and COV002, which included a single-blind randomized controlled phase 2/3 trial of AZD1222 (ChAdOx1 nCoV-19) in healthy adults. Trial participant PBMC samples were collected at day 0 and day 28 after the second dose for TCRbeta chain sequencing.

The chain couples TRBV19 to TRBJ2-5; TRBD1 might be the D gene, on 6 matching bases. Sequences were derived from peripheral blood, sampled on day 0 of AZD1222 vaccination. The sequence was obtained from an adult in good health. The CDR3 region reads CASSIGTGFQETQYF. The DNA reads TGTGCCAGTAGTATAGGAACAGGGTTCCAAGAGACCCAGTACTTC.